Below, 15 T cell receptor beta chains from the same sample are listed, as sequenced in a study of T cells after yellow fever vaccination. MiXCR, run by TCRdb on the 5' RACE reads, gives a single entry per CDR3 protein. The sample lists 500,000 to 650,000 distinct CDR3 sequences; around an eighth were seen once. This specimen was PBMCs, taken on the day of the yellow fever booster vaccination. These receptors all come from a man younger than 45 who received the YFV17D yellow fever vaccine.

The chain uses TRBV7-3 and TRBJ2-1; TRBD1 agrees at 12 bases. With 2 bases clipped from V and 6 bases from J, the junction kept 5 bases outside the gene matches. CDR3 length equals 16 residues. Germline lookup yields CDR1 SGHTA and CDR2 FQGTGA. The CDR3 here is CASSLPGTGGLNEQFF. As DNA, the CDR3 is TGTGCCAGCAGCTTACCCGGGACAGGGGGCCTCAATGAGCAGTTCTTC. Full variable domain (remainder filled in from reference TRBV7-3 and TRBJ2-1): GAGVSQTPSNKVTEKGKYVELRCDPISGHTALYWYRQSLGQGPEFLIYFQGTGAADDSGLPNDRFFAVRPEGSVSTLKIQRTERGDSAVYLCASSLPGTGGLNEQFFGPGTRLTVL.

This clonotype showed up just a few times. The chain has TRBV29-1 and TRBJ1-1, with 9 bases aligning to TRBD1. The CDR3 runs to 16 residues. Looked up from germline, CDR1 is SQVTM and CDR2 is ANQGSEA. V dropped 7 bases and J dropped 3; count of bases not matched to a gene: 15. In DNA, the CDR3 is TGCAGCGCTGATCCGGGACAGGGAAGGAGATACACTGAAGCTTTCTTT. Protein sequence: CSADPGQGRRYTEAFF. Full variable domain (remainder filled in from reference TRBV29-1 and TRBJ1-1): SAVISQKPSRDICQRGTSLTIQCQVDSQVTMMFWYRQQPGQSLTLIATANQGSEATYESGFVIDKFPISRPNLTFSTLTVSNMSPEDSSIYLCSADPGQGRRYTEAFFGQGTRLTVV.

CDR3 sequence: CASSQGARGTYGNTIYF. Written as DNA, the CDR3 is TGCGCCAGCAGCCAAGGGGCCCGAGGGACATACGGAAACACCATATATTTT. This chain uses TRBV4-1 with TRBJ1-3, with a possible D match to TRBD1 (6 bases). Trimming left V 1 base short and J 4 bases short, with 17 bases between. This CDR3 spans 17 amino acids. The germline V gene has CDR1 MGHRA and CDR2 YSYEKL.

CDR3 coding DNA: TGTGCCAGCAGCCGTAACAGGGACGGCTACACCTTC. This translates into CASSRNRDGYTF. This chain links TRBV12-3 or TRBV12-4 with TRBJ1-2, with a tentative D call TRBD1 (6 bases). Trimming cost V 6 bases and J 8 bases, with 13 bases left between them. The CDR3 runs to 12 residues.

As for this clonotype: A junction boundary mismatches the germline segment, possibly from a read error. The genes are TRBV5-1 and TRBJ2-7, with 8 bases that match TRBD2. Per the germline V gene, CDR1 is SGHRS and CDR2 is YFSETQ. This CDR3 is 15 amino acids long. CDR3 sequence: CASGFTSGHSYEQYF. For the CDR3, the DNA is TGCGCCAGCGGCTTTACTAGCGGTCACTCCTACGAGCAGTACTTC.

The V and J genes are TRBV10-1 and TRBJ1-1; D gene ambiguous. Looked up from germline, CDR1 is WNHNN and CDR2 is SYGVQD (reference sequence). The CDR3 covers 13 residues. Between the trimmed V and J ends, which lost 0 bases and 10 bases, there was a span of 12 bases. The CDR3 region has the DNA TGCGCCAGCAGTGAGTCGGCCAGCTCGCGAGCTTTCTTT. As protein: CASSESASSRAFF.

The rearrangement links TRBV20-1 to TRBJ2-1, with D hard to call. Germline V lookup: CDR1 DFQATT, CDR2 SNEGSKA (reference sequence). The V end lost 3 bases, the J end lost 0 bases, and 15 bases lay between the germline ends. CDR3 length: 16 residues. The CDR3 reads CSARLLSPSSYNEQFF. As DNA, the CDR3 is TGCAGTGCTAGGCTACTATCCCCGAGCTCCTACAATGAGCAGTTCTTC.

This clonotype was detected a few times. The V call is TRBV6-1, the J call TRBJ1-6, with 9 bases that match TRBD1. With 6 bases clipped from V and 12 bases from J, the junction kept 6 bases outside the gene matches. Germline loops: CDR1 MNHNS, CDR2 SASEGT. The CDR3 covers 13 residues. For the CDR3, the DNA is TGTGCCAGCAGAACCCGACAGGGGGTACCCCTCCACTTT. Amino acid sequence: CASRTRQGVPLHF.

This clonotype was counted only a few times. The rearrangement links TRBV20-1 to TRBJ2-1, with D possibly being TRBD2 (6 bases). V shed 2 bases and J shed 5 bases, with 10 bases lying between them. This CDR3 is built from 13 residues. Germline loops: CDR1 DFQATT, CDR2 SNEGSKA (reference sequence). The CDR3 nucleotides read TGCAGTGCTAGATGGGGACTTCACAATGAGCAGTTCTTC. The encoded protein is CSARWGLHNEQFF.

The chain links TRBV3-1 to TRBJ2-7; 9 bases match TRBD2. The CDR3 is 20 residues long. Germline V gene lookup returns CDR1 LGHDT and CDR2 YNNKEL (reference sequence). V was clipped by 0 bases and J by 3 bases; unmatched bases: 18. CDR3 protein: CASSQDWTSDPQRNNYEQYF. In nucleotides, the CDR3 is TGTGCCAGCAGCCAAGATTGGACTAGCGACCCCCAGAGAAATAACTACGAGCAGTACTTC.

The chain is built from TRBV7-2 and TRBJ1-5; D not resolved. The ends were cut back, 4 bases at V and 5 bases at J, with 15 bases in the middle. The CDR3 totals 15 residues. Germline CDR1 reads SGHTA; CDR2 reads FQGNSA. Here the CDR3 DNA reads TGTGCCAGCAGCTCCGTGGAGGGTTCCGATCAGCCCCAGCATTTT. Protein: CASSSVEGSDQPQHF.

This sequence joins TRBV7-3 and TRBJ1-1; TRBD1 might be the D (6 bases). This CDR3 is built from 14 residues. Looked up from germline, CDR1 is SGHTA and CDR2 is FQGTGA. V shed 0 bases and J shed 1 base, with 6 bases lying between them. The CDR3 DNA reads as TGTGCCAGCAGCTTAACGGGACAGAACACTGAAGCTTTCTTT. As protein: CASSLTGQNTEAFF.

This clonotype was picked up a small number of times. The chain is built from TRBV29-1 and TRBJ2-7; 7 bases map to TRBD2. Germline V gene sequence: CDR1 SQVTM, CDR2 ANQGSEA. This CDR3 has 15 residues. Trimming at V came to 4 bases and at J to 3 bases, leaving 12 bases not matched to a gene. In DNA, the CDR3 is TGCAGCGTTGTAGGGCGGGGGAAGAAAGTCTACGAGCAGTACTTC. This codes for CSVVGRGKKVYEQYF.

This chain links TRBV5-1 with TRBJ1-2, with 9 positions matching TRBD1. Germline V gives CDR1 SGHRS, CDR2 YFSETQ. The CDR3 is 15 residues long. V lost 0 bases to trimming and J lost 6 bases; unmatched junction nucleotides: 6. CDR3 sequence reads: CASSLVGTGLDGYTF. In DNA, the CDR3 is TGCGCCAGCAGCTTGGTCGGGACAGGGTTGGATGGCTACACCTTC.

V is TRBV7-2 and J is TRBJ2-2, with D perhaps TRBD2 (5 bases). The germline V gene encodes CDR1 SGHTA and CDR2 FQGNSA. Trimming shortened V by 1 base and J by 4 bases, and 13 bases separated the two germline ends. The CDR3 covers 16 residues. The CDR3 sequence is CASSLVFGMGTGELFF. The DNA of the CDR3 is TGTGCCAGCAGCTTAGTTTTCGGGATGGGCACCGGGGAGCTGTTTTTT.